Below, one T cell receptor (beta chain) is given with its context. Its antigen is still unknown. This sample is part of a study of Graves' ophthalmopathy and Graves' hyperthyroidism. Hyperthyroidism was new, under 2 months, in patients aged 18 to 65. Study outcomes and limitations: Its predictions of ophthalmopathy progression gave the model 55% to 71% sensitivity and 72% to 85% specificity. Most clonotypes expanded in thyroid above 0.001 frequency were present in blood too.

CDR3 regions of TCR beta were amplified from RNA transcripts. The authors performed first-round RT-PCR with HTBI primers and then a second-round multiplex PCR. A single record per CDR3 protein comes from TCRdb applying MiXCR to the multiplex PCR reads. The sample has around 1,200,000 distinct CDR3 sequences, roughly two fifths seen once; the top ten hold around 10%. The origin of this receptor is an adult man with Graves' hyperthyroidism. Sequencing used peripheral blood or thyroid tissue (not recorded which).

This CDR3 is CASSFGQAGAVKLFF. The CDR3 DNA is TGTGCCAGCAGCTTTGGGCAGGCGGGAGCTGTAAAACTGTTTTTT. The V gene is TRBV11-2, the J gene TRBJ1-4, with D unresolved. Trimming took off 3 bases at V and 10 bases at J, with 18 bases between the two ends. In germline, CDR1 is SGHAT, CDR2 FQNNGV. The CDR3 consists of 15 residues.